The rows below give T cell receptor beta chains drawn from one sample of a study of monozygotic twins with inflammatory bowel disease. TCRdb reprocessed the 5' RACE reads; each CDR3 protein has one entry and no DNA is given. The sample yields 150,000 to 200,000 distinct CDR3 sequences, of which the top ten take up roughly 7.4%. Input material: blood. Receptors originate from a human donor with ulcerative colitis or Crohn's disease, or a healthy co-twin of an affected twin (not recorded which). The CDR3 runs from the conserved cysteine through the conserved F or W.

>TRBJ2-7|TRBV19
CASSAGSAFYEQYF
>TRBJ1-2|TRBV5-1
CASSLTSGAGGSDGYTF
>TRBJ2-3|TRBV5-1
CASSLEQGTDTQYF
>TRBJ2-5|TRBV7-3
CASSLRAGEETQYF
>TRBJ2-2|TRBV5-6
CASSFSVGELFF
>TRBJ1-1|TRBV12-3/TRBV12-4
CASNSGGGKNTEAFF
>TRBJ2-7|TRBV5-1
CASSLVGQGSHEQYF
>TRBJ2-3|TRBV10-3
CAISEGTVGDTQYF
>TRBJ2-3|TRBV5-1
CASSFESFLRSTDTQYF
>TRBJ2-5|TRBV20-1
CSAIPGLAVQETQYF
>TRBJ1-1|TRBV18
CASFGTGNTEAFF
>TRBJ1-1|TRBV19
CASSIPAENTEAFF
>TRBJ2-4|TRBV2
CASIAGGPYIQYF
>TRBJ2-1|TRBV25-1
CASSEDWPHNEQFF
>TRBJ2-3|TRBV9
CASSAGAIGTDTQYF
>TRBJ1-2|TRBV5-1
CASSLPDSTGSYGYTF
>TRBJ2-1|TRBV19
CASSTQKQGNEQFF
>TRBJ2-7|TRBV9
CASSSSGRALDEQYF
>TRBJ2-2|TRBV28
CASNLPSGSVTGELFF
>TRBJ2-7|TRBV5-1
CASSLDRSYEQYF
>TRBJ1-3|TRBV29-1
CSVETGELPGNTIYF
>TRBJ2-1|TRBV5-5
CASSLGVGEEQFF
>TRBJ2-1|TRBV5-1
CTSSLVPSGRAQNNEQFF
>TRBJ1-6|TRBV9
CASSVNRGRDSPLHF
>TRBJ2-5|TRBV5-5
CASSQRTSGVETQYF
>TRBJ2-3|TRBV10-3
CAISGGYPIRDTQYF
>TRBJ1-5|TRBV3-1
CASSQAAGIGNQPQHF
>TRBJ2-2|TRBV6-5
CASSYSGLGASRGTGELFF
>TRBJ1-5|TRBV12-3/TRBV12-4
CASSPRQSLPQPQHF
>TRBJ2-2|TRBV5-1
CASSSNTGELFF
>TRBJ2-5|TRBV6-6
CAIARRQETQYF
>TRBJ2-1|TRBV5-1
CASSLEAGVGHEQFF
>TRBJ2-4|TRBV30
CAWGYFKNIQYF
>TRBJ2-4|TRBV25-1
CASSAQLNRNIQYF
>TRBJ2-7|TRBV2
CASTGVLSLSYEQYF
>TRBJ2-2|TRBV27
CASSLRGRNTGELFF
>TRBJ1-1|TRBV19
CASSITGQGVTEAFF
>TRBJ1-6|TRBV5-1
CASSLGDRGRGTYNSPLHF
>TRBJ1-4|TRBV9
CASSSAGSTNEKLFF
>TRBJ2-3|TRBV27
CASSATVQPLTDTQYF
>TRBJ1-3|TRBV12-3/TRBV12-4
CASSTSGTAGNTIYF
>TRBJ2-1|TRBV7-9
CASTLNRGRSENEQFF
>TRBJ1-5|TRBV7-2
CASSFQAGAGQPQHF
>TRBJ2-5|TRBV5-1
CASSSRDRLQETQYF
>TRBJ1-6|TRBV10-3
CAISDGQGNSPLHF